The clone carrying this TCR beta chain has more than one count but fewer than ten. At one end the junction does not follow the germline gene, possibly because of a read error. This sample was included in a study of PD-1 blockade in mismatch repair-deficient tumors. Profiled with immunoSEQ multiplex PCR; TCRdb holds only in-frame clones, not every one. The data show 85,000 to 130,000 clones, about 79% seen once. Germline CDR1 reads MNHNS; CDR2 reads SASEGT. CDR3 length: 11 amino acids. The specimen comprised peripheral blood, sampled about 33 weeks after starting pembrolizumab. The receptor was derived from an adult with mismatch repair-deficient cancer. The chain uses TRBV6-1 and TRBJ1-2; D remains ambiguous. The CDR3 bases are TGTGCCAGCAGCGAAGGGTATGGCTACACCTTC. Translated: CASSEGYGYTF.